This is a list of T cell receptor beta chains from one sample in a study of regulatory T cells in long-lasting Graves disease. MiXCR, applied by TCRdb to the multiplex PCR reads, yields one record per CDR3 protein. The sample shows 360,000 or so distinct CDR3 sequences, around 16% of them seen only once. This same sample was also part of a study on T cells in Graves' hyperthyroidism and ophthalmopathy.

Specimen: peripheral blood mononuclear cells (PBMCs), collected at new diagnosis, from a patient treated with antithyroid drugs. Receptors were obtained from a young woman with Graves disease. The CDR3 runs from the conserved cysteine through the conserved F or W. Each record gives: D gene, clone size, J gene, V gene, CDR3 protein, CDR3 DNA. A D gene is named only where the DNA matches it firmly. Clone size appears in some rows only: once, few, many, or a class for an expanded clone.

D gene: NA
clone size: many
J gene: TRBJ2-7
V gene: TRBV7-9
CDR3 protein: CASSLNGLSYEQYF
CDR3 DNA: TGTGCCAGCAGCTTAAACGGGCTCTCCTACGAGCAGTACTTC

D gene: NA
clone size: few
J gene: TRBJ1-5
V gene: TRBV5-8
CDR3 protein: CASSSRQDNQPQHF
CDR3 DNA: TGTGCCAGCAGCTCTAGACAGGACAATCAGCCCCAGCATTTT

D gene: NA
clone size: NA
J gene: TRBJ2-7
V gene: TRBV6-9
CDR3 protein: CASSYTRVNGEQYF
CDR3 DNA: TGTGCCAGCAGTTACACCCGGGTGAACGGCGAGCAGTACTTC

D gene: TRBD2
clone size: few
J gene: TRBJ2-1
V gene: TRBV6-1
CDR3 protein: CASSDSPLLAGRYNEQFF
CDR3 DNA: TGTGCCAGCAGTGACTCCCCCTTACTAGCGGGGCGATACAATGAGCAGTTCTTC

D gene: TRBD1
clone size: few
J gene: TRBJ2-3
V gene: TRBV7-6
CDR3 protein: CASSLGTGLTDTQYF
CDR3 DNA: TGTGCCAGCAGCCTCGGGACAGGCCTCACAGATACGCAGTATTTT

D gene: TRBD1
clone size: many
J gene: TRBJ1-2
V gene: TRBV28
CDR3 protein: CASSPTGGIYGYTF
CDR3 DNA: TGTGCCAGCAGCCCGACAGGGGGGATCTATGGCTACACCTTC

D gene: NA
clone size: NA
J gene: TRBJ1-3
V gene: TRBV6-1
CDR3 protein: CASSERGGSSGNTIYF
CDR3 DNA: TGTGCCAGCAGTGAAAGGGGGGGGAGCTCTGGAAACACCATATATTTT

D gene: NA
clone size: few
J gene: TRBJ1-5
V gene: TRBV5-5
CDR3 protein: CASSLLTDSSNQPQHF
CDR3 DNA: TGTGCCAGCAGCTTGTTGACCGACAGTAGCAATCAGCCCCAGCATTTT

D gene: TRBD2
clone size: NA
J gene: TRBJ2-7
V gene: TRBV13
CDR3 protein: CASSPTGGGSSYEQYF
CDR3 DNA: TGTGCCAGCAGCCCCACCGGGGGGGGGAGCTCCTACGAGCAGTACTTC

D gene: TRBD1
clone size: many
J gene: TRBJ1-4
V gene: TRBV7-2
CDR3 protein: CASSPRTGRLFF
CDR3 DNA: TGTGCCAGCAGCCCCCGGACAGGGCGGCTGTTTTTT

D gene: NA
clone size: NA
J gene: TRBJ2-1
V gene: TRBV19
CDR3 protein: CASSISGRGNNEQFF
CDR3 DNA: TGTGCCAGTAGTATTAGCGGCCGGGGAAACAATGAGCAGTTCTTC

D gene: TRBD1
clone size: NA
J gene: TRBJ2-3
V gene: TRBV24-1
CDR3 protein: CATSAHRGPTDTQYF
CDR3 DNA: TGTGCCACCAGTGCTCACAGGGGCCCCACAGATACGCAGTATTTT

D gene: TRBD1
clone size: few
J gene: TRBJ1-5
V gene: TRBV4-1
CDR3 protein: CASSQPDRGGNQPQHF
CDR3 DNA: TGCGCCAGCAGCCAGCCTGACAGGGGAGGCAATCAGCCCCAGCATTTT

D gene: TRBD1
clone size: few
J gene: TRBJ2-3
V gene: TRBV28
CDR3 protein: CASSLTGFETDTQYF
CDR3 DNA: TGTGCCAGCAGTTTGACAGGGTTCGAAACAGATACGCAGTATTTT

D gene: NA
clone size: many
J gene: TRBJ2-3
V gene: TRBV28
CDR3 protein: CASSLRGLVDTQYF
CDR3 DNA: TGTGCCAGCAGTTTACGGGGGCTTGTAGATACGCAGTATTTT

D gene: NA
clone size: many
J gene: TRBJ1-2
V gene: TRBV3-1
CDR3 protein: CASSQGTVEGYTF
CDR3 DNA: TGTGCCAGCAGCCAAGGGACAGTCGAAGGCTACACCTTC

D gene: TRBD2
clone size: many
J gene: TRBJ2-1
V gene: TRBV3-1
CDR3 protein: CASSPSGGDYNEQFF
CDR3 DNA: TGTGCCAGCAGTCCAAGCGGGGGGGATTACAATGAGCAGTTCTTC

D gene: NA
clone size: many
J gene: TRBJ2-7
V gene: TRBV7-6
CDR3 protein: CASSLVGDYEQYF
CDR3 DNA: TGTGCCAGCAGCTTAGTGGGAGACTACGAGCAGTACTTC

D gene: TRBD1
clone size: few
J gene: TRBJ2-2
V gene: TRBV7-8
CDR3 protein: CASSEKTGGASTGELFF
CDR3 DNA: TGTGCCAGCAGCGAGAAGACAGGGGGCGCGAGCACCGGGGAGCTGTTTTTT

D gene: TRBD1
clone size: many
J gene: TRBJ1-1
V gene: TRBV6-5
CDR3 protein: CASSYGHSGQAGGRTEAFF
CDR3 DNA: TGTGCCAGCAGTTACGGCCACTCCGGACAGGCCGGGGGCCGGACTGAAGCTTTCTTT

D gene: TRBD1
clone size: many
J gene: TRBJ1-6
V gene: TRBV2
CDR3 protein: CASSPEAGGNSPLHF
CDR3 DNA: TGTGCCAGCAGTCCTGAGGCAGGGGGCAATTCACCCCTCCACTTT

D gene: TRBD1
clone size: once
J gene: TRBJ1-3
V gene: TRBV7-2
CDR3 protein: CASSPQGATGNTIYF
CDR3 DNA: TGTGCCAGCAGCCCCCAGGGGGCGACTGGAAACACCATATATTTT

D gene: TRBD1
clone size: NA
J gene: TRBJ1-4
V gene: TRBV7-9
CDR3 protein: CASSLEGTGEKLFF
CDR3 DNA: TGTGCCAGCAGCTTAGAGGGGACAGGTGAAAAACTGTTTTTT

D gene: NA
clone size: many
J gene: TRBJ2-7
V gene: TRBV5-5
CDR3 protein: CASSLNSGSSYEQYF
CDR3 DNA: TGTGCCAGCAGCCTTAATAGCGGTAGCTCCTACGAGCAGTACTTC

D gene: TRBD1
clone size: many
J gene: TRBJ2-2
V gene: TRBV11-2
CDR3 protein: CASTFGTGDTGELFF
CDR3 DNA: TGTGCCAGCACCTTTGGGACAGGGGATACCGGGGAGCTGTTTTTT

D gene: TRBD1
clone size: NA
J gene: TRBJ2-1
V gene: TRBV12-3/TRBV12-4
CDR3 protein: CASSRTGEREQFF
CDR3 DNA: TGTGCCAGCTCCCGGACAGGGGAACGGGAGCAGTTCTTC

D gene: NA
clone size: many
J gene: TRBJ1-2
V gene: TRBV27
CDR3 protein: CASSLTGTIYGYTF
CDR3 DNA: TGTGCCAGCAGCTTGACAGGAACCATCTATGGCTACACCTTC

D gene: NA
clone size: few
J gene: TRBJ1-5
V gene: TRBV20-1
CDR3 protein: CSASGGNQPQHF
CDR3 DNA: TGCAGTGCTAGTGGTGGAAATCAGCCCCAGCATTTT

D gene: NA
clone size: many
J gene: TRBJ1-5
V gene: TRBV9
CDR3 protein: CASSSGTIGNQPQHF
CDR3 DNA: TGTGCCAGCAGCTCCGGGACAATAGGCAATCAGCCCCAGCATTTT

D gene: TRBD2
clone size: many
J gene: TRBJ2-1
V gene: TRBV9
CDR3 protein: CASSEGLALHNEQFF
CDR3 DNA: TGTGCCAGCAGCGAGGGACTAGCGCTCCACAATGAGCAGTTCTTC

D gene: NA
clone size: few
J gene: TRBJ1-5
V gene: TRBV10-2
CDR3 protein: CASSESGRGRQPQHF
CDR3 DNA: TGCGCCAGCAGTGAGTCAGGGAGGGGACGCCAGCCCCAGCATTTT

D gene: NA
clone size: many
J gene: TRBJ1-1
V gene: TRBV20-1
CDR3 protein: CSAVKLSGYTEAFF
CDR3 DNA: TGCAGTGCGGTTAAATTATCAGGGTACACTGAAGCTTTCTTT

D gene: TRBD2
clone size: many
J gene: TRBJ2-2
V gene: TRBV28
CDR3 protein: CASIYGGINTGELFF
CDR3 DNA: TGTGCCAGCATTTACGGGGGGATAAACACCGGGGAGCTGTTTTTT

D gene: NA
clone size: NA
J gene: TRBJ1-1
V gene: TRBV6-1
CDR3 protein: CASSPPPWLDTEAFF
CDR3 DNA: TGTGCCAGCAGTCCTCCGCCCTGGTTGGACACTGAAGCTTTCTTT

D gene: TRBD1
clone size: NA
J gene: TRBJ2-6
V gene: TRBV18
CDR3 protein: CASSPLTGSGANVLTF
CDR3 DNA: TGTGCCAGCTCACCGCTGACAGGGTCTGGGGCCAACGTCCTGACTTTC

D gene: NA
clone size: few
J gene: TRBJ1-5
V gene: TRBV15
CDR3 protein: CATIPEIQGNQPQHF
CDR3 DNA: TGTGCCACCATTCCCGAAATCCAGGGGAATCAGCCCCAGCATTTT

D gene: NA
clone size: many
J gene: TRBJ2-1
V gene: TRBV20-1
CDR3 protein: CSAPERLVGYNEQFF
CDR3 DNA: TGCAGTGCCCCAGAGCGCCTAGTAGGCTACAATGAGCAGTTCTTC

D gene: TRBD1
clone size: many
J gene: TRBJ2-7
V gene: TRBV28
CDR3 protein: CASSLRDRAEQYF
CDR3 DNA: TGTGCCAGCAGTTTACGGGACAGGGCCGAGCAGTACTTC

D gene: NA
clone size: NA
J gene: TRBJ1-2
V gene: TRBV5-1
CDR3 protein: CASSTEAGLNYGYTF
CDR3 DNA: TGCGCCAGCAGCACCGAAGCGGGTTTAAACTATGGCTACACCTTC

D gene: TRBD1
clone size: many
J gene: TRBJ2-1
V gene: TRBV20-1
CDR3 protein: CSASLGQGIPYNEQFF
CDR3 DNA: TGCAGTGCTAGCCTGGGACAGGGGATTCCCTACAATGAGCAGTTCTTC

D gene: NA
clone size: many
J gene: TRBJ2-5
V gene: TRBV12-3/TRBV12-4
CDR3 protein: CASSLSGRVETQYF
CDR3 DNA: TGTGCCAGCAGTTTAAGTGGCAGGGTAGAGACCCAGTACTTC

D gene: TRBD1
clone size: once
J gene: TRBJ2-7
V gene: TRBV27
CDR3 protein: CASSLAGTGAAYEQYF
CDR3 DNA: TGTGCCAGCAGTCTCGCCGGGACAGGGGCCGCCTACGAGCAGTACTTC

D gene: NA
clone size: few
J gene: TRBJ1-5
V gene: TRBV2
CDR3 protein: CASSITQGNQPQHF
CDR3 DNA: TGTGCCAGCAGTATCACCCAGGGCAATCAGCCCCAGCATTTT

D gene: TRBD2
clone size: many
J gene: TRBJ2-3
V gene: TRBV7-2
CDR3 protein: CASSTRLAGSTDTQYF
CDR3 DNA: TGTGCCAGCAGCACTCGACTAGCGGGATCCACAGATACGCAGTATTTT

D gene: TRBD1
clone size: many
J gene: TRBJ2-1
V gene: TRBV10-3
CDR3 protein: CAFRGRESHEQFF
CDR3 DNA: TGTGCCTTCAGGGGGCGAGAGAGCCATGAGCAGTTCTTC